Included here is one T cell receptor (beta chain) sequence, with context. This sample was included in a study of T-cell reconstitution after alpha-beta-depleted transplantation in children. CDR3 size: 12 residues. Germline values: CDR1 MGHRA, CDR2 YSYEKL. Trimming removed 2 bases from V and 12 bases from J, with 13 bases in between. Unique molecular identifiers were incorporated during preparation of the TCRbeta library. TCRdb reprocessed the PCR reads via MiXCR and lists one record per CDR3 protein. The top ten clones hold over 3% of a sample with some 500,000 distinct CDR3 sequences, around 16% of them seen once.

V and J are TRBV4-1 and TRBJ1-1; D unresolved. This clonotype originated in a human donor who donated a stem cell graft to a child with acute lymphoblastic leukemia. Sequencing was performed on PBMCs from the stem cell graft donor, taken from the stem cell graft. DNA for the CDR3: TGCGCCAGCAGCCAAACCGGGCAAGGGACTTTCTTT. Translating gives CASSQTGQGTFF.